This T cell receptor beta chain was obtained from a study of cytomegalovirus exposure and HLA in healthy donors. Looking at the study overall: From HLA-typed donors, an early data release held some 80 million unique TCRs.

V lost 3 bases to trimming and J lost 2 bases, with 3 bases between them. Per germline, CDR1 SGHDT and CDR2 YYEEEE. The CDR3 consists of 11 residues. In the PCR, 60 Vbeta and 13 Jbeta primers were used. TCRdb's table, derived via immunoSEQ multiplex PCR, lists solely in-frame clones and lacks some. The sample contains 110,000 to 150,000 clones, approximately 78% of which appear only once. In its sample, this clone was seen a few times. This TCR was recovered from a man younger than 30 in good health and CMV-seropositive. The chain recombines TRBV5-6 with TRBJ2-7; D uncertain. The sequenced sample was PBMCs. CDR3 DNA: TGTGCCAGCAGCTCTCCCTACGAGCAGTACTTC. Its translation: CASSSPYEQYF.